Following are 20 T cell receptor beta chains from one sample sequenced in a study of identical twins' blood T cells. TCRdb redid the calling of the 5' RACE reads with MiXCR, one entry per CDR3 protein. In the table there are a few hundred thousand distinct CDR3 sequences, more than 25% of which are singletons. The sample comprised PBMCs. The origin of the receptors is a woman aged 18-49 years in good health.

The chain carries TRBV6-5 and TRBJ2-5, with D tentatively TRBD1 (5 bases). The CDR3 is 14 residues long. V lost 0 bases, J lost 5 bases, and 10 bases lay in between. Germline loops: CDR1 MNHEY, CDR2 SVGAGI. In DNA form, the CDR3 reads TGTGCCAGCAGTTACTCAGGGGTAGGGGAGACCCAGTACTTC. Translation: CASSYSGVGETQYF.

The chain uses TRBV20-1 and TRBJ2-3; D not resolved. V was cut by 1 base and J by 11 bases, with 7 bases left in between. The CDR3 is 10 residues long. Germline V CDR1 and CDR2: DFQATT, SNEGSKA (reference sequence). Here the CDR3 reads CSARVSWQYF. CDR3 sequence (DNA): TGCAGTGCTAGAGTATCTTGGCAGTATTTT.

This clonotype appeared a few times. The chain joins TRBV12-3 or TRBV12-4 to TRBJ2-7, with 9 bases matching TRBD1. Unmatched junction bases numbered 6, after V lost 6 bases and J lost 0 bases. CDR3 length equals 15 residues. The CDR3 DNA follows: TGTGCCAGCAGCCGTGGGACAGGGTCCTCCTACGAGCAGTACTTC. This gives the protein CASSRGTGSSYEQYF.

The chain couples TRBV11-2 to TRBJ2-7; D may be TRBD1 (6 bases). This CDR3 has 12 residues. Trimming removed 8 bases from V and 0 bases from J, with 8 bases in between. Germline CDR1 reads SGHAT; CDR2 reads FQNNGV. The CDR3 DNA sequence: TGTGCCAGCCACAGGGACTCCTACGAGCAGTACTTC. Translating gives CASHRDSYEQYF.

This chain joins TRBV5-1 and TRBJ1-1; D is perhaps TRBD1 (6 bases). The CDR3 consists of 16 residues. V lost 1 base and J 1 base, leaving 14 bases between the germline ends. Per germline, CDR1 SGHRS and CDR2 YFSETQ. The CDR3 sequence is CASSLRGSGANTEAFF. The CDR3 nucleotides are TGCGCCAGCAGCTTGCGTGGGTCGGGGGCGAACACTGAAGCTTTCTTT.

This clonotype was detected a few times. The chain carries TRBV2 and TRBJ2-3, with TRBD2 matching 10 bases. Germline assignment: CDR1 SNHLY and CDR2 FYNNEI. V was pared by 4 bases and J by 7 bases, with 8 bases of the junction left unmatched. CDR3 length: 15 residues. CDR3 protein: CASSGTSGYFYTQYF. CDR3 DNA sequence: TGTGCCAGCAGTGGGACTAGCGGATACTTCTATACGCAGTATTTT.

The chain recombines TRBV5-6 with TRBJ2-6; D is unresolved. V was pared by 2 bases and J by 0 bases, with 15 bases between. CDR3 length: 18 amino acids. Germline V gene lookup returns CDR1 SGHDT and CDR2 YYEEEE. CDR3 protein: CASSLVVSPPSGANVLTF. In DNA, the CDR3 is TGTGCCAGCAGCTTAGTGGTCTCTCCTCCCTCTGGGGCCAACGTCCTGACTTTC.

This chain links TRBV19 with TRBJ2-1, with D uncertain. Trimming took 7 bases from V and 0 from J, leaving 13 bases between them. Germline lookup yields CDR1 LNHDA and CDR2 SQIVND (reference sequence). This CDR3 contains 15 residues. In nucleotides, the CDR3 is TGTGCCAGTACCTGGGCGCGGAGCTCCTACAATGAGCAGTTCTTC. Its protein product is CASTWARSSYNEQFF.

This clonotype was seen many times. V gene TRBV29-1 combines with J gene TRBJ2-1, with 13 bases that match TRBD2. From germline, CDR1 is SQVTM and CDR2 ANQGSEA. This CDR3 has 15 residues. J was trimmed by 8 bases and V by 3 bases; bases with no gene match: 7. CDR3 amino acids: CSVEPGTSGKHEQFF. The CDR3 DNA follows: TGCAGCGTTGAGCCCGGGACTAGCGGGAAACATGAGCAGTTCTTC.

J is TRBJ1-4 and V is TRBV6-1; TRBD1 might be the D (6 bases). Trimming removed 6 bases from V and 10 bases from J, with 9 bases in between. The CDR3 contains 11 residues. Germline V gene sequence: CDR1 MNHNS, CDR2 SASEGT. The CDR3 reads CASSLQGKLFF. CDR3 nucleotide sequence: TGTGCCAGCAGCCTACAGGGAAAACTGTTTTTT.

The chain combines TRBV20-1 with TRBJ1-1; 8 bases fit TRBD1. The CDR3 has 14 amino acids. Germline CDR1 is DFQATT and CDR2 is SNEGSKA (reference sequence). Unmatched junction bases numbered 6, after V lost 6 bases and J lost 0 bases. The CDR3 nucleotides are TGCAGTGCCGCCCAGGGGGCCATGAACACTGAAGCTTTCTTT. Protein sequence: CSAAQGAMNTEAFF.

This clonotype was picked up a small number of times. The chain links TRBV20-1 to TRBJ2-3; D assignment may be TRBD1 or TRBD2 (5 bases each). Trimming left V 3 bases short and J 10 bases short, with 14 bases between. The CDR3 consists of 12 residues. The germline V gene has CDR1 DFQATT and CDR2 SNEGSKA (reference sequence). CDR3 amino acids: CSARDERGAQYF. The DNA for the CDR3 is TGCAGTGCTAGGGACGAACGGGGCGCGCAGTATTTT.

The chain's CDR3 is CASSLRDGEVHEQYF. CDR3 bases: TGTGCCAGCAGTCTTCGGGACGGAGAGGTCCACGAGCAGTACTTC. V gene TRBV12-3 or TRBV12-4 combines with J gene TRBJ2-7; D possibly matches TRBD1 or TRBD2 (5 bases each). The CDR3 has 15 residues. V was trimmed by 5 bases and J by 5 bases, leaving 19 bases between them.

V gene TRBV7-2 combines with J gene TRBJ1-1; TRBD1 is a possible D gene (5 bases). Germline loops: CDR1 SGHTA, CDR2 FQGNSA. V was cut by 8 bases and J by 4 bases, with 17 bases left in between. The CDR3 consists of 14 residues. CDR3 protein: CASRSMGGGTEAFF. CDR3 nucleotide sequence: TGTGCCAGCCGCTCTATGGGGGGGGGCACTGAAGCTTTCTTT.

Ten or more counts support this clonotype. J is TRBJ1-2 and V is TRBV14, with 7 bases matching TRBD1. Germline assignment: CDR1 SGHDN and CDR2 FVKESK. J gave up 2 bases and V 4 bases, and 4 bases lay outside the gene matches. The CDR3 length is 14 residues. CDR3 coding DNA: TGTGCCAGCAGCCGACCGGGACAGAACTATGGCTACACCTTC. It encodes CASSRPGQNYGYTF.

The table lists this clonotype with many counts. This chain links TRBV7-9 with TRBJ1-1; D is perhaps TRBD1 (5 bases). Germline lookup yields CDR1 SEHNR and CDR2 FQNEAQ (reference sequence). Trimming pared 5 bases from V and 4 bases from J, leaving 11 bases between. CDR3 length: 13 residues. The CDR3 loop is CASSALGVTEAFF. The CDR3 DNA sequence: TGTGCCAGCAGCGCCTTGGGGGTCACTGAAGCTTTCTTT.

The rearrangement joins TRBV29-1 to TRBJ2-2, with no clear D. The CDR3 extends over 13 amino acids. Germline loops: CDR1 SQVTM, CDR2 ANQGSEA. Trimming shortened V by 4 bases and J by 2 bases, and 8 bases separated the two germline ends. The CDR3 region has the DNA TGCAGCGTTGTCAAGGGAAACACCGGGGAGCTGTTTTTT. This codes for CSVVKGNTGELFF.

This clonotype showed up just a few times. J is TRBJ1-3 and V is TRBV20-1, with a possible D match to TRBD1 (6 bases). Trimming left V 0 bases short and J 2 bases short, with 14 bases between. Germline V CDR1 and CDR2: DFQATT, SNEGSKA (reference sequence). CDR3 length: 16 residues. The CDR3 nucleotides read TGCAGTGCTAGAGATTTGGGCAGGGGTGCTGGAAACACCATATATTTT. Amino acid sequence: CSARDLGRGAGNTIYF.

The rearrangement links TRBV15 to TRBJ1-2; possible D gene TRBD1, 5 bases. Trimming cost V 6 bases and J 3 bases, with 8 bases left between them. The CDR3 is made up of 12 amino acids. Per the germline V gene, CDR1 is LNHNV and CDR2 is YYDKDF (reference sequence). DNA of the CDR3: TGTGCCACCAGTCAGGGAGACTATGGCTACACCTTC. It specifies CATSQGDYGYTF.

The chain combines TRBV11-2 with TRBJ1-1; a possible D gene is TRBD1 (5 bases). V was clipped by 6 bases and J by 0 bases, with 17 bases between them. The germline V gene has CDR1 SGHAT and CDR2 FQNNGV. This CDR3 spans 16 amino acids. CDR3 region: CASSRAGGTLNTEAFF. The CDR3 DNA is TGTGCCAGCAGTCGAGCGGGGGGGACGCTGAACACTGAAGCTTTCTTT.